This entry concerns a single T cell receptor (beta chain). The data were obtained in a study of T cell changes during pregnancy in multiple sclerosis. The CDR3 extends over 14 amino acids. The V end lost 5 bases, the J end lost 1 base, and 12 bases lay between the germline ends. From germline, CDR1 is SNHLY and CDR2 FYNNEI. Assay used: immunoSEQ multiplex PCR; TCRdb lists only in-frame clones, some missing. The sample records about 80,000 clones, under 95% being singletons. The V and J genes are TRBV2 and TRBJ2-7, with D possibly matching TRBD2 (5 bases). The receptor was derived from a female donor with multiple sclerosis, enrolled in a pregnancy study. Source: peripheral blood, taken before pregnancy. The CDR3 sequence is CASSQLRDSYEQYF. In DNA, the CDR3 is TGTGCCAGCAGTCAGCTCCGGGATTCCTACGAGCAGTACTTC. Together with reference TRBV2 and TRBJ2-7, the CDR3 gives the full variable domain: EPEVTQTPSHQVTQMGQEVILRCVPISNHLYFYWYRQILGQKVEFLVSFYNNEISEKSEIFDDQFSVERPDGSNFTLKIRSTKLEDSAMYFCASSQLRDSYEQYFGPGTRLTVT.